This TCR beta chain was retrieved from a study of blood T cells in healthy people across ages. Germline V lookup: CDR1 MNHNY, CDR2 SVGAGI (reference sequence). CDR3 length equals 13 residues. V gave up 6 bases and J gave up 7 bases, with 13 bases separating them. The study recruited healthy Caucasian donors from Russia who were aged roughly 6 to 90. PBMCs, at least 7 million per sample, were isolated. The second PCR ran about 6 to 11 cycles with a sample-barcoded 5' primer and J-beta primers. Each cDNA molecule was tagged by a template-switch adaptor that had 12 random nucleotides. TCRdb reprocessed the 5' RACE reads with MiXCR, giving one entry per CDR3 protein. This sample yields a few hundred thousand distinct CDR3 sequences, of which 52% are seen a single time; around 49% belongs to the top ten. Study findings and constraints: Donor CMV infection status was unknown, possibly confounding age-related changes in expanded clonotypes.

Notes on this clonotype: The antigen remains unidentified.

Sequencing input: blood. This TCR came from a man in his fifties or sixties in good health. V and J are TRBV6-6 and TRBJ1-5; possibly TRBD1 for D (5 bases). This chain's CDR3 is CASSLFQGQPQHF. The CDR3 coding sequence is TGTGCCAGCAGCCTATTTCAGGGCCAGCCCCAGCATTTT.